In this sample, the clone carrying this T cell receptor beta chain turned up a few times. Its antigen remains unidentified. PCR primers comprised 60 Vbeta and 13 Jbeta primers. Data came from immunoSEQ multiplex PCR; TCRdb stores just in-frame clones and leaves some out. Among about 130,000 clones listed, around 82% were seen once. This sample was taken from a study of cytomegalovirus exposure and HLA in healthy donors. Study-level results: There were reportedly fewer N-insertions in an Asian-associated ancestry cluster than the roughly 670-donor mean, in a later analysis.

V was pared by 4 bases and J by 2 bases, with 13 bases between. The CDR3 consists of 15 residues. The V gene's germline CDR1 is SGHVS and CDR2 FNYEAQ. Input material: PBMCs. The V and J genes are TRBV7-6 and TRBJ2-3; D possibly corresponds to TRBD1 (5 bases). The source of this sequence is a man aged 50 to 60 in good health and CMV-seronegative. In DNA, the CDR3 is TGTGCCAGCAGCTCTGGAGCAGGGTTCACAGATACGCAGTATTTT. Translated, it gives CASSSGAGFTDTQYF.